This T cell receptor (beta chain) is drawn from a study of metastatic and nonmetastatic thyroid tumors. The wider study: Repertoire comparisons spanned blood and tumor or nodule tissue from malignant and benign thyroid patients.

Notes on the study in general: Reported TCR beta diversity, measured in blood and tumor, was significantly higher for malignant thyroid tumors than for benign nodules.

In its sample, this clone was seen many times. The antigen is unknown. Thyroid surgery took place with no prior treatment in any patient. V gave up 5 bases and J gave up 4 bases, with 17 bases separating them. The CDR3 totals 15 residues. Germline loops: CDR1 SGHAT, CDR2 FQNNGV. Via MiXCR, TCRdb re-called the PCR reads. The sample contains around 64,000 clones, roughly 4.1% of which appear only once. The clonotype comes from a female donor with papillary thyroid cancer or a benign thyroid nodule (not recorded which). Some clones in this sample may be carry-over from other donors' samples. Sample: blood. The J gene is TRBJ1-2, the V gene TRBV11-2; perhaps TRBD1 as D (5 bases). CDR3 residues: CASSLRSGTIYGYTF. The CDR3, as DNA: TGTGCCAGCAGCCTACGCTCCGGGACCATCTATGGCTACACCTTC.